This T cell receptor (beta chain) was recorded in a study of OX40 agonist ivuxolimab in advanced cancers. From germline, CDR1 is MNHNY and CDR2 SVGAGI (reference sequence). There are 15 residues in the CDR3. V was cut by 6 bases and J by 14 bases, with 26 bases left in between. The study, taken as a whole, reports: The authors also found low normalized T-cell clonal expansion in some nonresponders. With doses of 0.1 to 3.0 mg/kg, CD4+ and CD8+ blood T cells had undergone clonal expansion by week 6.

Of note for this clone: Its antigen is undetermined.

The repertoire was sequenced with immunoSEQ multiplex PCR; TCRdb's copy has only in-frame clones and lacks some. This sample carries some 70,000 clones, about 85% of them seen once, and the ten largest clones take 5% to 7%. The sequence derives from an adult with an advanced solid tumor such as melanoma, head and neck, liver or kidney cancer. V and J are TRBV6-6 and TRBJ1-5; tentative D call: TRBD1 (5 bases). The source material was CD4+ or CD8+ T cells sorted from blood, sampled in a trial of the OX40 agonist ivuxolimab. CDR3: CASRRDGGRRAAEHF. CDR3 DNA: TGTGCCAGCAGGAGAGATGGGGGACGGAGGGCCGCGGAGCATTTT.